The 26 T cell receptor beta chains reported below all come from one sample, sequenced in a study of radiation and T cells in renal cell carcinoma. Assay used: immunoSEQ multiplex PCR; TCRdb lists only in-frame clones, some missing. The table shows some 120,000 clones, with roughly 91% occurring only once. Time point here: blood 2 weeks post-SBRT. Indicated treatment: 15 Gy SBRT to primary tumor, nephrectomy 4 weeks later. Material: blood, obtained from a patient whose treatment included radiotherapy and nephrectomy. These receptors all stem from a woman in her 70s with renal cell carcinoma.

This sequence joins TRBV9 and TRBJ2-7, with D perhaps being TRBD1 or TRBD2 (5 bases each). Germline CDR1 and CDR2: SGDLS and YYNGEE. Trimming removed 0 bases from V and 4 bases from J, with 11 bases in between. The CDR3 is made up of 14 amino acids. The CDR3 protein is CASSVGIWGYEQYF. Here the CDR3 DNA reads TGTGCCAGCAGCGTAGGGATCTGGGGGTACGAGCAGTACTTC. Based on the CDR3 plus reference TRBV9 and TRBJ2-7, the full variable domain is DSGVTQTPKHLITATGQRVTLRCSPRSGDLSVYWYQQSLDQGLQFLIQYYNGEERAKGNILERFSAQQFPDLHSELNLSSLELGDSALYFCASSVGIWGYEQYFGPGTRLTVT.

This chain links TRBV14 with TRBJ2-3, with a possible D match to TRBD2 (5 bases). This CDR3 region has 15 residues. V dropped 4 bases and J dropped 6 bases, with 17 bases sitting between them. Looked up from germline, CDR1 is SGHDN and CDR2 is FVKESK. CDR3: CASSPPRLGADTQYF. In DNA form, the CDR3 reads TGTGCCAGCAGCCCCCCTAGGTTGGGAGCGGATACGCAGTATTTT. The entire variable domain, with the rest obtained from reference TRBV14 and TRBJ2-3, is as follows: EAGVTQFPSHSVIEKGQTVTLRCDPISGHDNLYWYRRVMGKEIKFLLHFVKESKQDESGMPNNRFLAERTGGTYSTLKVQPAELEDSGVYFCASSPPRLGADTQYFGPGTRLTVL.

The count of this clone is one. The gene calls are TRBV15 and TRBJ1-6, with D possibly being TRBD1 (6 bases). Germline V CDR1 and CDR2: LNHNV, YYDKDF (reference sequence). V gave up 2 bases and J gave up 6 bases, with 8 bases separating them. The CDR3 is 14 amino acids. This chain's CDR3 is CATSRKQGNSPLHF. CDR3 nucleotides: TGTGCCACCAGCAGAAAACAGGGTAATTCACCCCTCCACTTT.

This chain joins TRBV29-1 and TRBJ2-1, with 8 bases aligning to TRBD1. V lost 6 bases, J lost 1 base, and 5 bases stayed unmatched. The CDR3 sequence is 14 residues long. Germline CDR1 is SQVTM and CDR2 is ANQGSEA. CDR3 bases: TGCAGCGTACAGGGGGAAATGTCCTACAATGAGCAGTTCTTC. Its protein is CSVQGEMSYNEQFF.

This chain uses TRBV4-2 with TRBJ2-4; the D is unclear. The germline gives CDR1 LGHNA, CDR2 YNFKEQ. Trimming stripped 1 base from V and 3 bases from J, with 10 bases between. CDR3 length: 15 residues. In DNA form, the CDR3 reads TGTGCCAGCAGCCAAGCAGGCGGTGGCAAAAACATTCAGTACTTC. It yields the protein CASSQAGGGKNIQYF.

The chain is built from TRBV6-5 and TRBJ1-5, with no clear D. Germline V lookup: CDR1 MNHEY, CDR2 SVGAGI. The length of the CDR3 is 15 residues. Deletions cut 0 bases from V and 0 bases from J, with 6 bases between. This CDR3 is CASSYSSNSNQPQHF. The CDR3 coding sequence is TGTGCCAGCAGTTACTCAAGCAATAGCAATCAGCCCCAGCATTTT.

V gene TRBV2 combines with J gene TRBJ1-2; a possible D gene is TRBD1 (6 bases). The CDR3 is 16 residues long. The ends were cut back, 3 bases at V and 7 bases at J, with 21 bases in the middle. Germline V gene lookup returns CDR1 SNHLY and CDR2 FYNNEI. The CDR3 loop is CASSEVLSGERSGYTF. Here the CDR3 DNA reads TGTGCCAGCAGTGAGGTCTTGTCAGGGGAACGGAGTGGCTACACCTTC.

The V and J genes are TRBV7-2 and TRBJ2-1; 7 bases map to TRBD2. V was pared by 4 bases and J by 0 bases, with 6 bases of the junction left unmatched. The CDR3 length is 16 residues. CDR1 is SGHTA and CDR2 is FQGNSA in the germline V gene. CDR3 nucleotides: TGTGCCAGCAGCTCATCACTAGCGATCTCCTACAATGAGCAGTTCTTC. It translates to CASSSSLAISYNEQFF.

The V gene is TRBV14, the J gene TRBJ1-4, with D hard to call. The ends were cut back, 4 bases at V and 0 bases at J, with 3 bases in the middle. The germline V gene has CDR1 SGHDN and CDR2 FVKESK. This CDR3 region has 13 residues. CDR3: CASSRATNEKLFF. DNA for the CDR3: TGTGCCAGCAGCCGTGCAACTAATGAAAAACTGTTTTTT.

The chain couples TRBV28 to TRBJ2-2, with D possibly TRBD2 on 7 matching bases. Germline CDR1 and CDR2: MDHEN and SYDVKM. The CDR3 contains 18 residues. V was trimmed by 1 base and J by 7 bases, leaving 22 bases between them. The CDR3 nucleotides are TGTGCCAGCAGTTTATACCCCCTTATCGGGGGGCGGAACGGGGAGCTGTTTTTT. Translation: CASSLYPLIGGRNGELFF.

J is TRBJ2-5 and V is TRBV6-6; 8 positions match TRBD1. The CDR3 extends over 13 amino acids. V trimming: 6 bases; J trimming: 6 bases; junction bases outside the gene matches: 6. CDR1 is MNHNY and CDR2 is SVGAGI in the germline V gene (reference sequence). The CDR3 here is CASSQGAIKTQYF. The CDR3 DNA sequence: TGTGCCAGCAGCCAGGGGGCCATAAAGACCCAGTACTTC.

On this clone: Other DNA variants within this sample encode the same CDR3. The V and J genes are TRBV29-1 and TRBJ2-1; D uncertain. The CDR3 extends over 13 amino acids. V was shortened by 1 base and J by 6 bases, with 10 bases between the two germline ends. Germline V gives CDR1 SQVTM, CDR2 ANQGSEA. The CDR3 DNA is TGCAGCGTTGAAGGGGCAGGTGGCAATGAGCAGTTCTTC. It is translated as CSVEGAGGNEQFF.

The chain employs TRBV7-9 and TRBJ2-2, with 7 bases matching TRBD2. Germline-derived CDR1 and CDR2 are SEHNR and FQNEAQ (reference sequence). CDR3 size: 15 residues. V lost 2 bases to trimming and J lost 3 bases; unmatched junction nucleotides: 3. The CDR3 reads CASSLSLADTGELFF. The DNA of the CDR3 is TGTGCCAGCAGCTTAAGCCTAGCGGACACCGGGGAGCTGTTTTTT.

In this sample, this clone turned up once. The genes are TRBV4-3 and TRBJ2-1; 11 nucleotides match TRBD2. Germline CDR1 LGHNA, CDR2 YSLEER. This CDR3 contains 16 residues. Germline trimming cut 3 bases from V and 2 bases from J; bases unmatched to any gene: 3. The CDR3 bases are TGCGCCAGCAGCCAGGAACTAGCGGGGGCCTACAATGAGCAGTTCTTC. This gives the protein CASSQELAGAYNEQFF.

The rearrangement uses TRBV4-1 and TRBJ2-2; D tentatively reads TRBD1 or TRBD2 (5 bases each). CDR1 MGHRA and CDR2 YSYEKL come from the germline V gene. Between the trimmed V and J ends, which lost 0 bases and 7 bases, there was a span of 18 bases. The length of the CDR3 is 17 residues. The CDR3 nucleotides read TGCGCCAGCAGCCAAGAGGGCGGAGGCCTAAGGGGCGGGGAGCTGTTTTTT. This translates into CASSQEGGGLRGGELFF.

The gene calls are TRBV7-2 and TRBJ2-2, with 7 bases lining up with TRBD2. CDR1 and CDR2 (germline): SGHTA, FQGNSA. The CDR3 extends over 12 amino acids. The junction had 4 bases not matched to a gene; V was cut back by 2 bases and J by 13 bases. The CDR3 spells CASSLPRLALFF. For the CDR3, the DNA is TGTGCCAGCAGCTTACCGAGACTAGCGCTGTTTTTT.

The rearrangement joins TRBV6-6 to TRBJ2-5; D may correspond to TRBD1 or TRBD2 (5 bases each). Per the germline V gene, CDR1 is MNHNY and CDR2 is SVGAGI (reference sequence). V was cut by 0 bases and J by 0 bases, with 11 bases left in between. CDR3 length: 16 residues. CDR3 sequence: CASSYSGVGDQETQYF. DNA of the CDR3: TGTGCCAGCAGTTACTCCGGGGTAGGGGACCAAGAGACCCAGTACTTC.

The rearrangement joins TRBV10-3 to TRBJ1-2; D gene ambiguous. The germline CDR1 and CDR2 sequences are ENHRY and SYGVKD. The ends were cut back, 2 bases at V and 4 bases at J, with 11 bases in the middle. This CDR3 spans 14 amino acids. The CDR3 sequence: CAISERGSLYGYTF. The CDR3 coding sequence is TGTGCCATCAGTGAGCGAGGCAGCCTCTATGGCTACACCTTC.

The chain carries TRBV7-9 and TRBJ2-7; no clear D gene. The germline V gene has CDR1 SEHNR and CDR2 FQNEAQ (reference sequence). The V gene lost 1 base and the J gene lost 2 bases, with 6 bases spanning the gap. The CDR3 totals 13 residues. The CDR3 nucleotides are TGTGCCAGCAGCTTAGAGGTCACCTACGAGCAGTACTTC. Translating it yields CASSLEVTYEQYF.

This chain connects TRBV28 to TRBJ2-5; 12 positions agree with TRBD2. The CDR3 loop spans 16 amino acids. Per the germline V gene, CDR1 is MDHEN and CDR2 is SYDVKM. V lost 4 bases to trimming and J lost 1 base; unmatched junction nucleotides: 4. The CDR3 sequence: CASSSPTSGGQETQYF. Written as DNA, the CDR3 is TGTGCCAGCAGTTCCCCGACTAGCGGGGGCCAAGAGACCCAGTACTTC.

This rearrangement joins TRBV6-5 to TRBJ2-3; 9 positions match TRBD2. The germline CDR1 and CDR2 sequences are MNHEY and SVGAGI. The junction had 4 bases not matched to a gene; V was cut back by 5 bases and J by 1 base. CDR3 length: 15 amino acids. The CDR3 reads CASSALAGRTDTQYF. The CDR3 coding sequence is TGTGCCAGCAGTGCGCTAGCGGGGCGCACAGATACGCAGTATTTT.

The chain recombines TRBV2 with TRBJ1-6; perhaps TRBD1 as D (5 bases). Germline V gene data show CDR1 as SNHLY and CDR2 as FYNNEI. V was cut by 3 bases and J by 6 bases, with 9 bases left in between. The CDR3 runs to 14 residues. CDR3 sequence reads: CASSDVTANSPLHF. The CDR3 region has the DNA TGTGCCAGCAGTGACGTGACAGCTAATTCACCCCTCCACTTT.

The CDR3 coding sequence is TGTGCCAGCGGCCCTGGGGGAGGGACATGGAACACTGAAGCTTTCTTT. Translated, it gives CASGPGGGTWNTEAFF. The J gene is TRBJ1-1, the V gene TRBV27, with D perhaps matching TRBD1 (6 bases). Looked up from germline, CDR1 is MNHEY and CDR2 is SMNVEV (reference sequence). The CDR3 has 16 residues. V was clipped by 8 bases and J by 1 base, with 20 bases between them.

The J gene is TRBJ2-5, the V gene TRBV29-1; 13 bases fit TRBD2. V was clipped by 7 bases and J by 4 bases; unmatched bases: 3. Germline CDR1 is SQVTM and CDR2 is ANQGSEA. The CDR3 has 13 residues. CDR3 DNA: TGCAGCGCCGGGACTAGCGGGGTAGAGACCCAGTACTTC. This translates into CSAGTSGVETQYF.

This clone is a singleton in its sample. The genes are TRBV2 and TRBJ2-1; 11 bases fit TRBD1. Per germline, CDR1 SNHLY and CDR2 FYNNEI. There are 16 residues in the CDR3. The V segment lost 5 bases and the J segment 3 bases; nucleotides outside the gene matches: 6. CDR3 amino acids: CASSSHGTGGYNEQFF. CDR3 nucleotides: TGTGCCAGCAGTTCACACGGGACAGGGGGCTACAATGAGCAGTTCTTC. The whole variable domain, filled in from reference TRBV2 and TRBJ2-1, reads EPEVTQTPSHQVTQMGQEVILRCVPISNHLYFYWYRQILGQKVEFLVSFYNNEISEKSEIFDDQFSVERPDGSNFTLKIRSTKLEDSAMYFCASSSHGTGGYNEQFFGPGTRLTVL.

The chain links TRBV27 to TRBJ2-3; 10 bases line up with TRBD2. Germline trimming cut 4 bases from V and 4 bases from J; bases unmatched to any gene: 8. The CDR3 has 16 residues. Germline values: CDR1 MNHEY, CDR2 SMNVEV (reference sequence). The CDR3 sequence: CASSSWTSGGSDTQYF. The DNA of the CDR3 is TGTGCCAGCAGTTCTTGGACTAGCGGCGGATCAGATACGCAGTATTTT.